The rows below give T cell receptor beta chains drawn from one sample of a study of identical twins. TCRdb re-called the 5' RACE reads with MiXCR, one entry per CDR3 protein. Of roughly 720,000 distinct CDR3 sequences in the sample, around a sixth are singletons; the top ten hold under 15%. This sample was shared with a second study, whose subject was T cells expressing NK-cell markers.

Sequences were obtained from PBMCs. All receptors come from a woman between 18 and 29 years old in good health. The conserved cysteine and the conserved F or W are not part of the CDR3 here. Fields, in order: J gene, V gene, CDR3 protein.

>TRBJ2-3|TRBV7-8
ASTPLPSKDTQY
>TRBJ2-3|TRBV21-1
ASNYTQY
>TRBJ1-1|TRBV5-1
ASSLEGRATEAF
>TRBJ2-3|TRBV11-3
ASSLEPLGGDTQY
>TRBJ1-3|TRBV2
ASIGLASY
>TRBJ2-5|TRBV3-1
ASSHPNTETQY
>TRBJ1-2|TRBV29-1
SVEGRQYGYT
>TRBJ2-2|TRBV20-1
SAGASTYQNTGELF
>TRBJ2-1|TRBV20-1
SASGGSYNEQF
>TRBJ2-3|TRBV7-9
ASSTRGSGADTQY
>TRBJ2-7|TRBV9
ASSKQGKEQY
>TRBJ1-1|TRBV10-3
AISASQGLREAF
>TRBJ1-2|TRBV6-1
ASSANGRDGYT
>TRBJ2-3|TRBV12-3/TRBV12-4
ASSFSLRTDTQY
>TRBJ2-5|TRBV7-9
ASSFLSTGGETQY
>TRBJ2-2|TRBV5-1
ASSYLGTGELF
>TRBJ1-1|TRBV27
ASSPRQGSRSQAF
>TRBJ2-1|TRBV7-3
ASSLTPRTSYNEQF
>TRBJ2-2|TRBV12-3/TRBV12-4
ASTMGAGVNTGELF
>TRBJ1-5|TRBV7-9
ASSLGGEWQPQH
>TRBJ2-3|TRBV4-1
ASSQVQGASTDTQY
>TRBJ1-4|TRBV5-6
ASSGRGQGGEKLF
>TRBJ2-7|TRBV9
ASGTASGAYEQY
>TRBJ2-1|TRBV2
ATQLAGGNYNEQF
>TRBJ2-6|TRBV12-3/TRBV12-4
ASSLSGRAGANVLT
>TRBJ1-1|TRBV2
ASSVTGIFNTEAF
>TRBJ2-7|TRBV6-5
ASSYSAPAREGARNEQY
>TRBJ1-1|TRBV29-1
SAQGMNTEAF
>TRBJ1-4|TRBV20-1
SARQHREKLF
>TRBJ2-3|TRBV7-3
ASSLNVGGLTDTQY
>TRBJ2-3|TRBV29-1
SVGTVLTDTQY
>TRBJ2-3|TRBV5-6
ASSLVAGGITDTQY
>TRBJ2-5|TRBV15
ATSRETGHQETQY
>TRBJ2-7|TRBV7-2
ASSLVVGGGSQYEQY
>TRBJ2-4|TRBV2
ASSEGERVQY
>TRBJ2-3|TRBV6-1
ASTDTSGRFTQY
>TRBJ2-5|TRBV11-2
ASSLSTVGETQY
>TRBJ2-1|TRBV5-1
ASSFKLAGSYNEQF
>TRBJ1-5|TRBV20-1
SAGRGSNQPQH
>TRBJ1-2|TRBV12-3/TRBV12-4
ASSLGENYGYT
>TRBJ2-1|TRBV18
ASSPRSGVYNEQF
>TRBJ2-7|TRBV6-2/TRBV6-3
ASSYGGGASYEQH
>TRBJ1-1|TRBV11-2
ASSLRDNMNTEAF
>TRBJ2-7|TRBV11-3
ASSPPGTGEGEQY
>TRBJ2-1|TRBV12-3/TRBV12-4
ASTPRRGLNYNEQF
>TRBJ2-2|TRBV29-1
SVESRHTGELF
>TRBJ2-7|TRBV12-3/TRBV12-4
ASSFGPRNEQY
>TRBJ1-5|TRBV12-3/TRBV12-4
ASSLGDLGQPQH
>TRBJ2-3|TRBV27
ASTRLAPGSQDTQY
>TRBJ2-3|TRBV7-2
ASSLTSVGSTDTQY
>TRBJ2-5|TRBV25-1
ASSEATGGIGETQY
>TRBJ2-5|TRBV6-1
ASCIAAGQGQETQY
>TRBJ2-6|TRBV12-3/TRBV12-4
ASSLQEAGANVLT
>TRBJ2-1|TRBV5-1
ASTVLGFDEQF
>TRBJ2-1|TRBV7-9
ASSDRTSGGNEQF
>TRBJ2-5|TRBV3-1
ASSQRLLAGEGETQY
>TRBJ1-2|TRBV3-1
ASSHGGMGYT
>TRBJ1-5|TRBV12-3/TRBV12-4
ASRNRGTQPQH
>TRBJ2-1|TRBV7-9
ASRRGRQNEQF
>TRBJ2-5|TRBV12-3/TRBV12-4
ARRQGQETQY